This T cell receptor beta chain comes out of a study of T-cell reconstitution after alpha-beta-depleted transplantation in children. Unique molecular identifiers were incorporated during preparation of the TCRbeta library. TCRdb independently ran MiXCR on the PCR reads; one entry per CDR3 protein. The table shows hundreds of thousands of distinct CDR3 sequences, with over 10% occurring only once. V dropped 0 bases and J dropped 3 bases, with 10 bases sitting between them. Germline CDR1 reads SGHRS; CDR2 reads YFSETQ. The CDR3 loop spans 15 amino acids. In its sample, this clonotype was seen many times.

This clonotype was sampled from a girl aged 2-10 years with congenital amegakaryocytic thrombocytopenia, due to receive a stem cell transplant. The chain links TRBV5-1 to TRBJ2-1; perhaps D is TRBD1 or TRBD2 (5 bases each). This material consisted of PBMCs, taken before TCRalphabeta/CD19-depleted stem cell transplant. CDR3 sequence: CASSLGGRDYNEQFF. Written as DNA, the CDR3 is TGCGCCAGCAGCTTGGGGGGCCGGGACTACAATGAGCAGTTCTTC.